Listed below are T cell receptor beta chains from one sample, sequenced in a study of blood T cell repertoires in COVID-19. Here immunoSEQ multiplex PCR was the method, and the copy in TCRdb shows in-frame clones only, minus some. This sample has roughly 250,000 clones, with around 89% found just once. The source material was peripheral blood. These receptors were taken from a man younger than 40 with acute or convalescent COVID-19. CDR3s include the opening cysteine and the closing phenylalanine or tryptophan. D genes are given only for firm matches. Clone size, where shown, is once, few, many, or a class for clones that have expanded.

clone_size | d_call | cdr3_length | j_call | v_call | cdr3_aa | cdr3_nt
NA | NA | 14 | TRBJ2-7 | TRBV3-1/TRBV3-2 | CASSPFAGSYEQYF | TGTGCCAGCAGCCCCTTCGCAGGTTCCTACGAGCAGTACTTC
few | TRBD1 | 15 | TRBJ1-2 | TRBV18 | CASSPRDSSNYGYTF | TGTGCCAGCTCACCAAGGGACAGCTCTAACTATGGCTACACCTTC
NA | NA | 14 | TRBJ1-5 | TRBV6-5 | CASILGGVGQPQHF | TGTGCCAGCATCCTCGGGGGGGTAGGACAGCCCCAGCATTTT
NA | NA | 13 | TRBJ2-2 | TRBV3-1/TRBV3-2 | CASSRATSGELFF | TGTGCCAGCAGCCGGGCAACCTCCGGGGAGCTGTTTTTT
NA | TRBD1 | 18 | TRBJ1-6 | TRBV28 | CASSRWTGGSSYNSPLHF | TGTGCCAGCAGTCGTTGGACAGGGGGGTCGTCCTATAATTCACCCCTCCACTTT
few | NA | 16 | TRBJ1-2 | TRBV6-5 | CASSSPGVRGAKGYTF | TGTGCCAGCAGTTCCCCAGGGGTGAGAGGGGCGAAGGGCTACACCTTC
NA | NA | 17 | TRBJ2-6 | TRBV20-1 | CSASLERVNSGANVLTF | TGCAGTGCTAGTCTGGAGCGGGTTAACTCTGGGGCCAACGTCCTGACTTTC
NA | NA | 15 | TRBJ1-1 | TRBV7-9 | CASSLAFGKNTEAFF | TGTGCCAGCAGCTTAGCTTTCGGGAAGAACACTGAAGCTTTCTTT
NA | NA | 13 | TRBJ1-2 | TRBV12-5 | CASAVGGGYGYTF | TGTGCTAGTGCGGTCGGGGGAGGCTATGGCTACACCTTC
NA | NA | 14 | TRBJ1-5 | TRBV2 | CATRADSSNQPQHF | TGTGCCACCCGGGCGGACAGTAGCAATCAGCCCCAGCATTTT
once | NA | 11 | TRBJ1-1 | TRBV6-5 | CASGGHTEAFF | TGTGCCAGCGGGGGACATACAGAAGCTTTCTTT
NA | NA | 15 | TRBJ1-6 | TRBV5-5 | CASSLTSSYNSPLHF | TGTGCCAGCAGCCTTACATCCTCCTATAATTCACCCCTCCACTTT
NA | TRBD2 | 13 | TRBJ2-1 | TRBV18 | CASSTSGRAEQFF | TGTGCCAGCTCGACTAGCGGGAGGGCTGAGCAGTTCTTC
NA | NA | 16 | TRBJ2-6 | TRBV6-1 | CASSEGLASGANVLTF | TGTGCCAGCAGTGAAGGGTTAGCCTCTGGGGCCAACGTCCTGACTTTC
NA | NA | 14 | TRBJ1-5 | TRBV7-8 | CASRLGASNQPQHF | TGTGCCAGCAGGTTAGGGGCCAGCAATCAGCCCCAGCATTTT
NA | NA | 12 | TRBJ1-5 | TRBV28 | CASTNPQRPQHF | TGTGCCAGCACCAATCCCCAGCGGCCCCAGCATTTT
NA | NA | 14 | TRBJ1-3 | TRBV11-3 | CASSLGGSGNTIYF | TGTGCCAGCAGCTTAGGAGGCTCTGGAAACACCATATATTTT
NA | NA | 15 | TRBJ1-5 | TRBV18 | CASSPRTGGNQPQHF | TGTGCCAGCTCACCACGTACAGGAGGCAATCAGCCCCAGCATTTT
once | NA | 12 | TRBJ1-1 | TRBV12-3/TRBV12-4 | CASSRVNTEAFF | TGTGCCAGCAGTCGGGTGAACACTGAAGCTTTCTTT
once | NA | 14 | TRBJ1-2 | TRBV3-1/TRBV3-2 | CASSLHRRAYGYTF | TGTGCCAGCAGCCTCCATAGGAGAGCCTATGGCTACACCTTC